Shown below are 2 T cell receptor beta chains from a single sample sequenced in a study of control samples from healthy donors and cancer patients. Clones were read by immunoSEQ multiplex PCR, and TCRdb kept only the in-frame ones, dropping some. The ten most abundant clones cover less than 2.5% of a sample with about 190,000 clones. Material for sequencing was blood. These receptors came from a woman in her 30s in good health.

V and J are TRBV4-1 and TRBJ1-4; no clear D. This CDR3 has 14 residues. Germline V CDR1 and CDR2: MGHRA, YSYEKL. Trimming shortened V by 4 bases and J by 7 bases, and 13 bases separated the two germline ends. This CDR3 reads CASSLTEGGEKLFF. The CDR3 nucleotides read TGCGCCAGCAGCCTTACAGAGGGTGGTGAAAAACTGTTTTTT.

This chain links TRBV7-8 with TRBJ2-3; no firm D call. The germline V gene has CDR1 SGHVS and CDR2 FQNEAQ. Trimming removed 2 bases at V and 6 bases at J, with 9 bases between. The CDR3 is 13 amino acids. CDR3 DNA sequence: TGTGCCAGCAGCTTACGGGCGAGGGATACGCAGTATTTT. Amino acids: CASSLRARDTQYF.